This T cell receptor beta chain was sequenced during a study of T cell responses to AZD1222 COVID-19 vaccine (dated by TCRdb to the early 2020s). For context, the study as a whole: AZD1222 recipients with second doses at about 4 weeks or about 12 weeks were pooled, because spike-specific TCR depth and breadth did not differ between schedules. Trial participants were enrolled by age into subgroups of 18-55, 56-69 and 70-plus years, and approximately 150, 30 and 60 TCR-sequenced participants, respectively, were included in these subgroups. A total of 230 to 250 trial participants underwent TCR sequencing, of whom about 200 had received two doses of AZD1222 and about 26 had received two doses of the MenACWY control vaccine.

This clone has only one observation. This clone's antigen is unknown. No base-level quality is on record; no much larger clone is a single base apart. What this sample's time point label stands for: baseline before first vaccination. Vaccinee samples came from UK trials COV001 and COV002, including a single-blind randomized controlled phase 2/3 trial of AZD1222 (ChAdOx1 nCoV-19) in healthy adults. For TCRbeta chain sequencing, PBMC samples were collected from trial participants at day 0 and at day 28 after the second dose. The CDR3 runs 17 amino acids, cysteine and phenylalanine included. The CDR3 DNA has 51 bases and is translated from base 1. V loses 4 bases at its end and J loses 1 base; junction bases beyond the gene matches: 7. The germline V gene encodes CDR1 KGHDR and CDR2 SFDVKD. What the study reported, not specific to this receptor: Because no day 14 peak-response samples were available, the repertoires could be characterized only after the peak T cell response. Reportedly, almost half of the unique spike-specific TCRs recognized epitopes lying outside the regions that are mutated in the B.1.351 and B.1.1.7 variants. In the small 56-69-year group, the increase in depth fell short of significance, most likely because of low power. The vaccine-associated CD4 TCRs covered the entire spike protein, and the dominant responses fell in regions 160-218 and 743-854. Spike-specific TCR breadth and depth rose significantly after two AZD1222 doses compared with day 0 and with MenACWY recipients. Participants were mostly white British and included more females than males, and it was suggested by the authors that clonal diversity may have been underestimated. Conclusions about previously exposed vaccinees are limited, since just five or six AZD1222 recipients were seropositive for SARS-CoV-2 at baseline.

The CDR3 regions of human TCRbeta chains were analyzed by immunosequencing. Under the source paper's analysis protocol: Repertoire TCRs were checked for matches against a reference library of SARS-CoV-2-specific TCRs that had been generated using the MIRA antigen-specificity platform. Breadth meant the fraction of unique TCRs that were SARS-CoV-2-associated, whereas depth meant the fraction of total T cells that were SARS-CoV-2-associated. Using the MIRA data, every spike-specific TCR was mapped to the spike region that the TCR reacted to and assigned to either a CD4 or a CD8 class. Log10-transformed breadth and depth values were compared by one-way ANOVA with Sidak's multiple comparisons tests. Held by TCRdb, this immuneACCESS table contains in-frame sequences only and omits some clones. Under half of the omission traces to an unresolved V gene where checked; the cause of the rest is unknown. V and J calls and clone size are as listed in that table; D and trimming were resolved from the DNA. The sample has about 62,000 clones on record, around 75% of them singletons. The top ten constitute around 15% of the sample.

This TCR was sampled from an adult in good health. Recombination joined TRBV24-1 with TRBJ2-2, and 8 bases in between align with TRBD2. The specimen was peripheral blood, collected on day 0 of AZD1222 vaccination. Here the CDR3 is given as CATSDPGSGRNTGELFF. The nucleotide sequence reads as follows: TGTGCCACCAGTGACCCCGGGAGCGGGAGGAACACCGGGGAGCTGTTTTTT.